The clone carrying this T cell receptor beta chain was observed a handful of times. As yet, its antigen is unknown. These data originate in a study of T-cell memory formation after mild COVID-19. TCRdb redid the calling of the 5' RACE reads with MiXCR, one entry per CDR3 protein. The table lists 200,000 to 250,000 distinct CDR3 sequences, approximately 10% of them singletons. The CDR3 totals 19 residues. From germline, CDR1 is LGHDT and CDR2 YNNKEL (reference sequence). Trimming took 4 bases from V and 2 from J; bases not matched to a gene: 14. General study points: Whether second-wave clones peaking at day 37 were SARS-CoV-2 specific went unconfirmed. Of the contracting clones, CD4+ ones lay mainly in CM and EM, and CD8+ ones in EMRA.

The TCR comes from a man aged 18 to 35 who had mild COVID-19 (a few samples of this study predate the infection). Cell type and time point are not known. The chain uses TRBV3-1 and TRBJ2-6; 7 nucleotides match TRBD1. Sequenced input: PBMCs or a T cell subset sorted from them (not recorded which). The CDR3 coding sequence is TGTGCCAGCAGCCCCTTAGGCGACAGGGATAATCCTGGGGCCAACGTCCTGACTTTC. Translated, it gives CASSPLGDRDNPGANVLTF. The full variable domain, its missing parts supplied by reference TRBV3-1 and TRBJ2-6, is DTAVSQTPKYLVTQMGNDKSIKCEQNLGHDTMYWYKQDSKKFLKIMFSYNNKELIINETVPNRFSPKSPDKAHLNLHINSLELGDSAVYFCASSPLGDRDNPGANVLTFGAGSRLTVL.